The 6 T cell receptor beta chains below all came from one sample that was sequenced in a study of shared clonotypes between healthy human individuals. The protocol was immunoSEQ multiplex PCR, while the TCRdb copy is restricted to in-frame clones and leaves out a portion. This sample has roughly 2 million clones; approximately 95% occur once, and the top ten carry 0.1% to 0.15%. Sequenced: naive CD4+ T cells sorted from blood. Subset specified: CD45RA+ positively selected. All receptors derive from a man between 18 and 35 years old in good health.

The CDR3 reads CAIESGGSGYTF. CDR3 sequence (DNA): TGTGCCATAGAATCGGGGGGGAGCGGCTACACCTTC. The chain links TRBV10-3 to TRBJ1-2, with D tentatively TRBD1 (5 bases). V was shortened by 9 bases and J by 8 bases, with 16 bases between the two germline ends. The CDR3 contains 12 residues. Germline V gene data show CDR1 as ENHRY and CDR2 as SYGVKD.

The gene calls are TRBV7-2 and TRBJ2-7, with 8 positions matching TRBD2. J was trimmed by 2 bases and V by 5 bases; bases with no gene match: 14. In germline, CDR1 is SGHTA, CDR2 FQGNSA. The CDR3 runs to 17 residues. This CDR3 is CASSTSMGRGAPYEQYF. CDR3 bases: TGTGCCAGCAGCACCTCGATGGGGCGGGGGGCCCCCTACGAGCAGTACTTC.

The gene calls are TRBV19 and TRBJ2-7; no clear D. In germline, CDR1 is LNHDA, CDR2 SQIVND (reference sequence). This CDR3 comprises 15 residues. The V end was cut by 1 base, the J end by 4 bases, with 14 bases between. CDR3 sequence reads: CASSIGVDAVYEQYF. The DNA of the CDR3 is TGTGCCAGTAGTATAGGTGTCGACGCAGTATACGAGCAGTACTTC.

J is TRBJ1-2 and V is TRBV13, with D perhaps TRBD1 (6 bases). This CDR3 region has 12 residues. Per the germline V gene, CDR1 is PRHDT and CDR2 is FYEKMQ (reference sequence). Trimming pared 6 bases from V and 7 bases from J, leaving 12 bases between. CDR3 region: CASSYRVGGYTF. The CDR3 bases are TGTGCCAGCAGTTACAGGGTAGGTGGCTACACCTTC.

The CDR3 DNA follows: TGTGCCAGCAGTGGAGGGTCGGGCTCAGGCGGGGAGCTGTTTTTT. Its protein product is CASSGGSGSGGELFF. This chain joins TRBV6-5 and TRBJ2-2; a possible D gene is TRBD2 (6 bases). The CDR3 extends over 15 amino acids. CDR1 and CDR2 (germline): MNHEY, SVGAGI. The V end lost 5 bases, the J end lost 7 bases, and 17 bases lay between the germline ends.

The chain's CDR3 is CASSSIRGTGITDTQYF. The CDR3 region has the DNA TGTGCCAGCAGCTCAATACGGGGGACGGGAATCACAGATACGCAGTATTTT. The rearrangement uses TRBV7-6 and TRBJ2-3; a possible D gene is TRBD2 (6 bases). The CDR3 has 17 residues. Germline values: CDR1 SGHVS, CDR2 FNYEAQ. With 4 bases removed from V and 2 bases from J, the gap between germline ends came to 19 bases.